What follows are 32 T cell receptor beta chains derived from one specimen sequenced in a study of sequential checkpoint blockade in melanoma. Treatment noted: randomized to nivolumab then ipilimumab (arm A) or the reverse (arm B). The assay was immunoSEQ multiplex PCR, and TCRdb's table has in-frame clones only and misses some. This sample yields around 40,000 clones, of which around 86% are seen a single time; 12% belongs to the top ten. The sequenced sample was CD8+ T cells sorted from blood (inferred from file names), obtained from a patient given nivolumab and ipilimumab in sequence. These receptors were taken from a human donor with melanoma.

This clone was seen a few times. A junction end diverges from the germline sequence, so it may reflect a read error. The chain joins TRBV9 to TRBJ2-7, with D possibly being TRBD2 (6 bases). The CDR3 contains 12 residues. Germline CDR1 reads SGDLS; CDR2 reads YYNGEE. The CDR3 nucleotides read TGTGCCAGCAGCTTAACCGGCAGGGAGGTCGACTTC. Its translation: CASSLTGREVDF.

V gene TRBV27 combines with J gene TRBJ2-4, with D possibly matching TRBD2 (7 bases). This CDR3 is 14 amino acids long. Trimming stripped 2 bases from V and 8 bases from J, with 13 bases between. Germline CDR1 is MNHEY and CDR2 is SMNVEV (reference sequence). CDR3 nucleotides: TGTGCCAGCAGTTTAGGGAGGGGGATTGACATTCAGTACTTC. It encodes CASSLGRGIDIQYF.

This rearrangement joins TRBV19 to TRBJ1-3, with 9 nucleotides matching TRBD1. The J segment lost 2 bases and the V segment lost 11 bases, leaving 1 base of the junction unmatched. The CDR3 runs 12 residues. The germline V gene has CDR1 LNHDA and CDR2 SQIVND (reference sequence). CDR3 sequence: CAGTGTGNTIYF. In DNA form, the CDR3 reads TGTGCCGGGACAGGGACTGGAAACACCATATATTTT.

The chain has TRBV7-9 and TRBJ2-1, with TRBD2 matching over 7 bases. Germline loops: CDR1 SEHNR, CDR2 FQNEAQ (reference sequence). Germline trimming cut 2 bases from V and 3 bases from J; bases unmatched to any gene: 4. The CDR3 spans 15 residues. The CDR3 DNA sequence: TGTGCCAGCAGCTTACTCGCGGGGGTCTACAATGAGCAGTTCTTC. Amino acids: CASSLLAGVYNEQFF.

The chain is built from TRBV7-3 and TRBJ2-2; D gene unclear. CDR3 size: 14 residues. The V and J ends lost 1 base and 4 bases respectively, with 7 bases between them. Germline CDR1 reads SGHTA; CDR2 reads FQGTGA. The CDR3 spells CASSLNQATGELFF. As DNA, the CDR3 is TGTGCCAGCAGCTTAAACCAAGCCACCGGGGAGCTGTTTTTT.

The CDR3 coding sequence is TGTGCCAGCATCCTAGAGGATGAGCAGTTCTTC. Its translation: CASILEDEQFF. The chain links TRBV2 to TRBJ2-1; D is uncertain. Trimming took 7 bases from V and 8 from J, leaving 9 bases between them. From germline, CDR1 is SNHLY and CDR2 FYNNEI. CDR3 length equals 11 residues.

The V gene is TRBV5-1, the J gene TRBJ1-1, with a possible D match to TRBD1 (5 bases). Trimming stripped 3 bases from V and 6 bases from J, with 18 bases between. Germline V gives CDR1 SGHRS, CDR2 YFSETQ. This CDR3 has 15 residues. The CDR3 region is CASSWTQASRAEAFF. The CDR3 DNA reads TGCGCCAGCAGCTGGACACAGGCTAGTCGGGCTGAAGCTTTCTTT.

The chain carries TRBV4-1 and TRBJ1-1, with TRBD1 matching over 8 bases. V gave up 0 bases and J gave up 8 bases; unmatched junction bases: 8. In germline, CDR1 is MGHRA, CDR2 YSYEKL. The CDR3 is 15 residues long. The CDR3 region is CASSQDPGGAREAFF. The CDR3 nucleotides read TGCGCCAGCAGCCAAGACCCAGGGGGCGCAAGGGAAGCTTTCTTT.

This sequence joins TRBV27 and TRBJ2-2, with 7 positions matching TRBD1. V lost 0 bases to trimming and J lost 1 base; unmatched junction nucleotides: 11. The CDR3 length is 19 residues. Germline CDR1 MNHEY, CDR2 SMNVEV (reference sequence). CDR3 residues: CASSLSGTERLGNTGELFF. CDR3 DNA: TGTGCCAGCAGTTTATCGGGGACAGAACGATTAGGGAACACCGGGGAGCTGTTTTTT.

The genes are TRBV5-8 and TRBJ2-1; 13 bases line up with TRBD2. Trimming took 4 bases from V and 0 from J; bases not matched to a gene: 10. This CDR3 is built from 19 residues. Germline-derived CDR1 and CDR2 are SGHTS and YDEGEE. This chain's CDR3 is CASSPPGLAGSLSYNEQFF. CDR3 coding DNA: TGTGCCAGCAGCCCTCCGGGACTAGCGGGAAGCCTCTCCTACAATGAGCAGTTCTTC. The variable domain in full, completed from reference TRBV5-8 and TRBJ2-1, reads EAGVTQSPTHLIKTRGQQATLRCSPISGHTSVYWYQQALGLGLQFLLWYDEGEERNRGNFPPRFSGRQFPNYSSELNVNALELEDSALYLCASSPPGLAGSLSYNEQFFGPGTRLTVL.

The chain joins TRBV7-9 to TRBJ2-2; TRBD2 matches at 9 bases. The CDR3 covers 14 residues. Trimming took 1 base from V and 7 from J; bases not matched to a gene: 1. Germline values: CDR1 SEHNR, CDR2 FQNEAQ (reference sequence). The CDR3 sequence is CASSLVLAGGELFF. CDR3 sequence (DNA): TGTGCCAGCAGCTTAGTACTAGCGGGCGGGGAGCTGTTTTTT. Complete variable domain (other parts from reference TRBV7-9 and TRBJ2-2): DTGVSQNPRHKITKRGQNVTFRCDPISEHNRLYWYRQTLGQGPEFLTYFQNEAQLEKSRLLSDRFSAERPKGSFSTLEIQRTEQGDSAMYLCASSLVLAGGELFFGEGSRLTVL.

CDR3 nucleotides: TGTGCCAGCAGCTTAGGGGGACTAGCGGGTTCCTACGAGCAGTACTTC. Its protein is CASSLGGLAGSYEQYF. The chain has TRBV7-2 and TRBJ2-5; 12 nucleotides align to TRBD2. The J call may not be correct, given that the DNA end is closer to TRBJ2-7. The CDR3 is 16 residues long. Germline V gives CDR1 SGHTA, CDR2 FQGNSA.

V usage is TRBV9 and J usage is TRBJ1-1; TRBD1 might be the D (6 bases). Germline V gives CDR1 SGDLS, CDR2 YYNGEE. The length of the CDR3 is 17 residues. Trimming cost V 3 bases and J 0 bases, with 18 bases left between them. CDR3 DNA sequence: TGTGCCAGCAGCGCGTTCGCACAGGGACGGGTGAACACTGAAGCTTTCTTT. Protein sequence: CASSAFAQGRVNTEAFF.

The chain joins TRBV13 to TRBJ2-7, with 8 bases fitting TRBD1. This CDR3 spans 15 amino acids. Germline V gene data show CDR1 as PRHDT and CDR2 as FYEKMQ (reference sequence). V lost 5 bases, J lost 3 bases, and 9 bases stayed unmatched. DNA for the CDR3: TGTGCCAGCAGCCCCCGGACAGGGCGCCGCTACGAGCAGTACTTC. This codes for CASSPRTGRRYEQYF. Combining the CDR3 with reference TRBV13 and TRBJ2-7 gives the whole variable domain AAGVIQSPRHLIKEKRETATLKCYPIPRHDTVYWYQQGPGQDPQFLISFYEKMQSDKGSIPDRFSAQQFSDYHSELNMSSLELGDSALYFCASSPRTGRRYEQYFGPGTRLTVT.

The V call is TRBV7-9, the J call TRBJ2-1, with 7 nucleotides matching TRBD2. V lost 5 bases to trimming and J lost 9 bases; unmatched junction nucleotides: 13. CDR3 length equals 15 residues. CDR1 is SEHNR, CDR2 FQNEAQ, per germline (reference sequence). CDR3 DNA: TGTGCCAGCAGCCCGAGCGGGCTAAGGGAGGGTGAGCAGTTCTTC. This translates into CASSPSGLREGEQFF.

This CDR3 reads CASSLSQGAVYEQFF. In nucleotides, the CDR3 is TGTGCCAGCAGTTTATCGCAGGGGGCGGTCTATGAGCAGTTCTTC. The chain recombines TRBV27 with TRBJ2-1; 8 nucleotides line up with TRBD1. CDR1 is MNHEY and CDR2 is SMNVEV in the germline V gene (reference sequence). Trimming removed 0 bases from V and 8 bases from J; junction bases left unmatched: 6. The CDR3 runs to 15 residues.

The rearrangement joins TRBV15 to TRBJ2-5; D gene unclear. The end of the DNA fits TRBJ2-7 better, so the J call may be wrong. The CDR3 length is 15 residues. CDR1 LNHNV and CDR2 YYDKDF come from the germline V gene (reference sequence). The CDR3: CATSREPAHSYEQYF. As DNA, the CDR3 is TGTGCCACCAGCAGAGAACCAGCGCACTCCTACGAGCAGTACTTC.

Here the CDR3 reads CASSSRHNEQFF. DNA of the CDR3: TGTGCCAGTAGTTCCCGTCACAATGAGCAGTTCTTC. The J gene is TRBJ2-1, the V gene TRBV19; D unclear. The V gene's germline CDR1 is LNHDA and CDR2 SQIVND (reference sequence). The CDR3 runs to 12 residues. Trimming cost V 5 bases and J 5 bases, with 7 bases left between them.

This clone was found once. This chain uses TRBV27 with TRBJ2-5; maybe TRBD2 (5 bases). The J call is uncertain, as TRBJ2-7 better fits the DNA end. The CDR3 covers 12 residues. Germline CDR1 and CDR2: MNHEY and SMNVEV (reference sequence). CDR3 amino acids: CASSFPGYEQYF. For the CDR3, the DNA is TGTGCCAGCAGTTTTCCGGGGTACGAGCAGTACTTC.

This clone appeared once. The J gene is TRBJ2-2, the V gene TRBV5-1, with D perhaps TRBD2 (6 bases). The V gene's germline CDR1 is SGHRS and CDR2 YFSETQ. Trimming cost V 0 bases and J 1 base, with 7 bases left between them. There are 15 residues in the CDR3. The CDR3, as DNA: TGCGCCAGCAGCTTGGAGCGGGTGAACACCGGGGAGCTGTTTTTT. Amino acid sequence: CASSLERVNTGELFF.

As DNA, the CDR3 is TGTGCCTGGAGGGGACAGGGGGCTATGGGCTCCTACAATGAGCAGTTCTTC. Residues: CAWRGQGAMGSYNEQFF. V is TRBV30 and J is TRBJ2-1; 12 nucleotides align to TRBD1. V was clipped by 3 bases and J by 0 bases; unmatched bases: 6. Germline V gene data show CDR1 as GTSNPN and CDR2 as SVGIG (reference sequence). This CDR3 region has 17 residues.

The CDR3 DNA reads TGTGCCAGCAGGGACAGGGGGAACTACGAGCAGTACTTC. This encodes CASRDRGNYEQYF. The gene calls are TRBV27 and TRBJ2-7, with TRBD1 matching 10 bases. The V segment lost 6 bases and the J segment 3 bases; nucleotides outside the gene matches: 2. This CDR3 has 13 amino acids. The germline V gene encodes CDR1 MNHEY and CDR2 SMNVEV (reference sequence).

The rearrangement uses TRBV30 and TRBJ1-2; TRBD1 might be the D (5 bases). CDR3 length: 13 residues. CDR1 is GTSNPN, CDR2 SVGIG, per germline (reference sequence). V dropped 1 base and J dropped 5 bases, with 11 bases sitting between them. In nucleotides, the CDR3 is TGTGCCTGGAGTGGAGCAGGGACTTATGGCTACACCTTC. Protein product: CAWSGAGTYGYTF.

This chain connects TRBV7-2 to TRBJ2-1; D call uncertain. Trimming stripped 1 base from V and 3 bases from J, with 10 bases between. The CDR3 contains 15 residues. CDR1 is SGHTA, CDR2 FQGNSA, per germline. The chain's CDR3 is CASSLEIGVYNEQFF. CDR3 in DNA: TGTGCCAGCAGCTTAGAGATCGGTGTCTACAATGAGCAGTTCTTC.

This sequence joins TRBV5-4 and TRBJ2-2; possible D gene TRBD2, 5 bases. Germline V CDR1 and CDR2: SGHNT, YYREEE (reference sequence). There are 16 residues in the CDR3. Trimming left V 4 bases short and J 0 bases short, with 13 bases between. The CDR3 DNA follows: TGTGCCAGCAGCCTTCCCGGGGTGTCGAACACCGGGGAGCTGTTTTTT. The encoded protein is CASSLPGVSNTGELFF.

The V call is TRBV9, the J call TRBJ1-5; 7 bases align to TRBD1. The CDR3 covers 15 residues. Losses at the gene ends were 7 bases for V and 2 bases for J; bases not matched to a gene: 9. The germline CDR1 and CDR2 sequences are SGDLS and YYNGEE. The CDR3 loop reads CASARQGGGNQPQHF. The CDR3 coding sequence is TGTGCCAGCGCGAGACAGGGCGGAGGCAATCAGCCCCAGCATTTT.

This clone was recorded once. This sequence joins TRBV27 and TRBJ2-5; 7 bases fit TRBD1. TRBJ2-7 explains the end of the DNA better; the J call may be wrong. Looked up from germline, CDR1 is MNHEY and CDR2 is SMNVEV (reference sequence). The CDR3 has 16 residues. CDR3 loop: CASSLSKQGRTYEQYF. The CDR3 DNA reads TGTGCCAGCAGTTTATCGAAACAGGGGCGTACCTACGAGCAGTACTTC.

This clone was counted a single time. CDR3 DNA: TGCGCCAGCAGCCAAGGCGCTGAAGCTTTCTTT. Translation: CASSQGAEAFF. The V and J genes are TRBV4-1 and TRBJ1-1; D uncertain. The CDR3 sequence is 11 residues long. V gave up 1 base and J gave up 6 bases, with 3 bases separating them. Germline values: CDR1 MGHRA, CDR2 YSYEKL.

The gene calls are TRBV28 and TRBJ2-1, with 10 bases lining up with TRBD2. V gave up 5 bases and J gave up 5 bases; unmatched junction bases: 9. The CDR3 has 16 residues. The V gene's germline CDR1 is MDHEN and CDR2 SYDVKM. CDR3 sequence reads: CASSASGSLVHNEQFF. The CDR3 coding sequence is TGTGCCAGCAGTGCTAGCGGGAGCCTAGTCCACAATGAGCAGTTCTTC.

CDR3 in DNA: TGTGCCAGCAGCTTCGGTGGGGCCACCTACGAGCAGTACTTC. Amino acids: CASSFGGATYEQYF. The chain carries TRBV5-6 and TRBJ2-7; perhaps TRBD1 as D (5 bases). This CDR3 contains 14 residues. Between the trimmed V and J ends, which lost 2 bases and 2 bases, there was a span of 11 bases. Germline V lookup: CDR1 SGHDT, CDR2 YYEEEE.

The rearrangement uses TRBV4-3 and TRBJ1-4; no clear D. This CDR3 has 14 residues. The germline gives CDR1 LGHNA, CDR2 YSLEER. The ends were cut back, 2 bases at V and 4 bases at J, with 8 bases in the middle. CDR3 DNA sequence: TGCGCCAGCAGCCAATATCTTTATAATGAAAAACTGTTTTTT. Its protein product is CASSQYLYNEKLFF.

The CDR3 DNA sequence: TGTGCCAGCAGCGACAGGGGATTGAACACTGAAGCTTTCTTT. It translates to CASSDRGLNTEAFF. The V gene is TRBV7-9, the J gene TRBJ1-1; 8 bases align to TRBD1. The V and J ends lost 5 bases and 0 bases, in that order; junction bases with no gene match: 2. The CDR3 extends over 14 amino acids. The germline V gene has CDR1 SEHNR and CDR2 FQNEAQ (reference sequence).